Listed here are 20 T cell receptor beta chains from one sample, sequenced in a study of identical twins. A single record per CDR3 protein comes from TCRdb applying MiXCR to the 5' RACE reads. The profile shows roughly 350,000 distinct CDR3 sequences, around 9% of them singletons. The sequenced material came from naive T cells sorted from blood. The receptors derive from a woman between 45 and 65 years old in good health.

V gene TRBV4-1 combines with J gene TRBJ1-2, with unresolved D. The germline V and J ends were trimmed by 1 base and 0 bases, with 12 bases remaining between them. CDR1 is MGHRA and CDR2 is YSYEKL in the germline V gene. The CDR3 length is 16 residues. The CDR3 region has the DNA TGCGCCAGCAGCCAAGGGGTAGGCCTCGCTAACTATGGCTACACCTTC. Translated: CASSQGVGLANYGYTF.

In its sample, this clonotype was seen many times. The CDR3 DNA sequence: TGCAGTGGTTCGGGGCTAGCGGGAAACTCTGACAATGAGCAGTTCTTC. Protein: CSGSGLAGNSDNEQFF. The chain carries TRBV20-1 and TRBJ2-1; 9 bases agree with TRBD2. CDR3 length: 16 residues. The germline gives CDR1 DFQATT, CDR2 SNEGSKA (reference sequence). With 7 bases clipped from V and 5 bases from J, the junction kept 15 bases outside the gene matches.

This clonotype was counted many times. The chain has TRBV9 and TRBJ2-1; TRBD2 matches at 10 bases. This CDR3 contains 15 residues. Trimming removed 0 bases from V and 9 bases from J; junction bases left unmatched: 6. Germline V lookup: CDR1 SGDLS, CDR2 YYNGEE. The CDR3 here is CASSVVAGGRGEQFF. The CDR3 region has the DNA TGTGCCAGCAGCGTAGTAGCGGGAGGAAGAGGTGAGCAGTTCTTC.

With regard to this clonotype: At one end, the junction sequence differs from germline, possibly due to a read error. The chain has TRBV7-2 and TRBJ2-3; the D gene is possibly TRBD2 (6 bases). CDR3 size: 13 residues. The germline V gene has CDR1 SGHTA and CDR2 FQGNSA. The CDR3 bases are TGTGCCAGCAGCTTAGCCCGTGGCGGGACGCGGTATTTT. This sequence encodes CASSLARGGTRYF.

This clonotype showed up just a few times. The chain has TRBV10-3 and TRBJ1-1; perhaps TRBD1 as D (5 bases). This CDR3 comprises 14 residues. Germline CDR1 and CDR2: ENHRY and SYGVKD. The V end was cut by 8 bases, the J end by 11 bases, with 24 bases between. The CDR3 coding sequence is TGTGCCATCGGGAGATTAGAGGCGGGTCGGGACGCTTTCTTT. It specifies CAIGRLEAGRDAFF.

This clonotype was picked up a small number of times. The chain combines TRBV9 with TRBJ2-1; 15 nucleotides align to TRBD2. Germline V lookup: CDR1 SGDLS, CDR2 YYNGEE. Losses at the gene ends were 4 bases for V and 3 bases for J; bases not matched to a gene: 20. This CDR3 spans 22 amino acids. The chain's CDR3 is CASSQPSPGTSGRNGNYNEQFF. The DNA of the CDR3 is TGTGCCAGCAGCCAACCGAGTCCCGGGACTAGCGGGAGGAATGGTAACTACAATGAGCAGTTCTTC. Full variable domain (rest looked up from reference TRBV9 and TRBJ2-1): DSGVTQTPKHLITATGQRVTLRCSPRSGDLSVYWYQQSLDQGLQFLIQYYNGEERAKGNILERFSAQQFPDLHSELNLSSLELGDSALYFCASSQPSPGTSGRNGNYNEQFFGPGTRLTVL.

This clonotype was seen a few times. An end of the junction does not agree with germline; a read error may underlie this. The rearrangement joins TRBV11-1 to TRBJ2-3, with D tentatively TRBD2 (5 bases). The CDR3 has 11 residues. Germline loops: CDR1 SGHAT, CDR2 FQDESV (reference sequence). The CDR3 DNA follows: TGTGCCAGCAGCTTAGGGCCGAGGGAAGATTTT. Translating gives CASSLGPREDF.

Ten or more counts support this clonotype. The rearrangement joins TRBV19 to TRBJ2-1; D not certain. CDR3 length equals 12 residues. Trimming stripped 4 bases from V and 4 bases from J, with 5 bases between. Germline V gives CDR1 LNHDA, CDR2 SQIVND (reference sequence). Written as DNA, the CDR3 is TGTGCCAGTAGTAACAGTTACAATGAGCAGTTCTTC. This codes for CASSNSYNEQFF.

This clonotype was detected only a few times. The V and J genes are TRBV7-2 and TRBJ2-1; 8 bases are shared with TRBD2. Germline CDR1 SGHTA, CDR2 FQGNSA. V was pared by 5 bases and J by 0 bases, with 3 bases of the junction left unmatched. The CDR3 spans 15 residues. In DNA, the CDR3 is TGTGCCAGCAGCCGGAGCGGGAGCTCCTACAATGAGCAGTTCTTC. Protein sequence: CASSRSGSSYNEQFF.

This chain links TRBV5-1 with TRBJ1-2; tentative D call: TRBD1 (5 bases). CDR3 length: 15 residues. V was pared by 0 bases and J by 3 bases, with 12 bases between. Germline V gene sequence: CDR1 SGHRS, CDR2 YFSETQ. The CDR3 spells CASSLGQFAYYGYTF. DNA for the CDR3: TGCGCCAGCAGCTTGGGACAGTTTGCCTACTATGGCTACACCTTC.

This clonotype came up many times. V is TRBV21-1 and J is TRBJ2-3. TRBV21-1 is annotated as a pseudogene. The CDR3 sequence is 13 residues long. CDR3 nucleotide sequence: TGTGCCACCAACCTTCCTAGCACAGATACGCAGTATTTT. Translated: CATNLPSTDTQYF.

This clonotype showed up just a few times. The CDR3 DNA reads as TGCAGTGCCAAGTTGGGGAACACTGAAGCTTTCTTT. The encoded protein is CSAKLGNTEAFF. The V and J genes are TRBV20-1 and TRBJ1-1; no firm D call. The CDR3 has 12 amino acids. Germline assignment: CDR1 DFQATT and CDR2 SNEGSKA (reference sequence). V was trimmed by 6 bases and J by 1 base, leaving 9 bases between them.

This clonotype was seen at least ten times. This chain uses TRBV6-6 with TRBJ2-3; D remains ambiguous. V lost 9 bases and J lost 0, with 16 bases in between. This CDR3 contains 15 residues. Germline V gene data show CDR1 as MNHNY and CDR2 as SVGAGI (reference sequence). This CDR3 is CASRIRDTSTDTQYF. The CDR3 nucleotides are TGTGCCAGTCGAATAAGGGATACTAGCACAGATACGCAGTATTTT.

This clonotype has a count of ten or more. The chain joins TRBV10-3 to TRBJ1-3; D gene uncertain. The CDR3 sequence is 14 residues long. The V gene's germline CDR1 is ENHRY and CDR2 SYGVKD. V was shortened by 9 bases and J by 0 bases, with 12 bases between the two germline ends. This CDR3 is CAIGSVTSGNTIYF. As DNA, the CDR3 is TGTGCCATAGGGTCGGTCACCTCTGGAAACACCATATATTTT.

This clonotype was counted ten times or more. J is TRBJ2-4 and V is TRBV7-8; TRBD2 aligns across 7 bases. Germline CDR1 reads SGHVS; CDR2 reads FQNEAQ. The length of the CDR3 is 14 residues. The junction had 3 bases not matched to a gene; V was cut back by 1 base and J by 6 bases. CDR3 sequence (DNA): TGTGCCAGCAGCTTAGGGACTAGTTCAAACATTCAGTACTTC. This gives the protein CASSLGTSSNIQYF.

This clonotype was seen many times. The chain uses TRBV21-1 and TRBJ2-4; the table gives TRBD1 as D, unverified against the DNA. TRBV21-1 is given as a pseudogene. The CDR3 loop spans 12 amino acids. The CDR3 sequence: CASSRTGDIQYF. As DNA, the CDR3 is TGTGCCAGCAGCCGGACAGGGGACATTCAGTACTTC.

The chain has TRBV5-6 and TRBJ2-3, with 15 bases aligning to TRBD2. The CDR3 length is 19 residues. Germline CDR1 is SGHDT and CDR2 is YYEEEE. J gave up 1 base and V 6 bases, and 12 bases lay outside the gene matches. CDR3 sequence reads: CASIPLGTSGRSGTDTQYF. CDR3 DNA sequence: TGTGCCAGCATCCCCCTAGGGACTAGCGGGAGGTCAGGCACAGATACGCAGTATTTT.

This clonotype has a handful of counts. V gene TRBV12-3 or TRBV12-4 combines with J gene TRBJ2-7; no reliable D call. Trimming took off 2 bases at V and 3 bases at J, with 5 bases between the two ends. The CDR3 consists of 12 residues. DNA for the CDR3: TGTGCCAGCAGTTTAAACATCTACGAGCAGTACGTC. Translating gives CASSLNIYEQYV.

The chain joins TRBV4-1 to TRBJ2-1; D unclear. The CDR3 spans 16 residues. Germline V gives CDR1 MGHRA, CDR2 YSYEKL. With 3 bases removed from V and 2 bases from J, the gap between germline ends came to 14 bases. CDR3 sequence (DNA): TGCGCCAGCAGCCAGGGGTGGGCGAAACCCTACAATGAGCAGTTCTTC. Its translation: CASSQGWAKPYNEQFF.

The chain recombines TRBV20-1 with TRBJ2-2; 7 bases line up with TRBD2. Germline V gene sequence: CDR1 DFQATT, CDR2 SNEGSKA (reference sequence). This CDR3 has 16 residues. V trimming: 2 bases; J trimming: 1 base; junction bases outside the gene matches: 7. CDR3 bases: TGCAGTGCTAGACCGTCGGCTAGCGGGAACACCGGGGAGCTGTTTTTT. Amino acid sequence: CSARPSASGNTGELFF.